The present TCR beta chain was sequenced within a study of OX40 agonist ivuxolimab in advanced cancers. With regard to the full study: Ivuxolimab was an agonistic, fully human IgG2 monoclonal antibody directed against OX40 (CD134), a costimulatory receptor. Intravenous ivuxolimab was administered to patients every 2 weeks at six dose levels: 0.01, 0.1, 0.3, 1.5, 3 and 10 mg/kg. Among the approximately 50 dose-escalation patients, about 20 had hepatocellular carcinoma, roughly 15 melanoma, 9 renal cell carcinoma and 9 head and neck cancer. In the dose-escalation cohort, 70% to 85% of patients were male, and the mean age was approximately 60 years, with a range of roughly 20 to 85. Patients were allowed to have had prior anti-PD-1, anti-PD-L1 or anti-CTLA-4 therapy, and 40% of the dose-escalation patients had been treated with checkpoint inhibitors. Partial responses occurred in three dose-escalation patients, of whom one had hepatocellular carcinoma and two had cutaneous melanoma. The point of sequencing TCRbeta in the periphery was to test whether ivuxolimab changed TCR sequence diversity and drove clonal T-cell expansion. The paper describes the monotherapy dose-escalation part (N ≈ 52 patients) of the phase I trial of ivuxolimab.

Points on this clone: It has no known antigen specificity. Base qualities are not provided; no much larger clone lies one nucleotide away.

Genomic DNA was isolated from the sorted cells so that the TCRbeta CDR3 region could be sequenced. The immunoSEQ Assay was used for sequencing of TCRbeta CDR3 regions. TCRdb mirrors the immuneACCESS table, restricted to in-frame sequences. Some clones are absent from its copies; in checked studies, under half trace to an unresolved V gene, and the reason for the others is unknown. The sample table records around 26,000 clones; approximately 80% of these occur just once. The top ten constitute 32% of the sample. The trial excluded patients who had a history of autoimmune disease or were on systemic immunosuppression. Peripheral blood for TCR sequencing was collected from all dose cohorts at baseline, on cycle 4 day 1, and on cycle 7 day 1. The samples were drawn from a first-in-human, open-label, multicenter phase I dose-escalation trial of ivuxolimab. Adults with locally advanced or metastatic melanoma, renal cell carcinoma, hepatocellular carcinoma or head and neck squamous cell carcinoma were enrolled in the trial. CD4+ and CD8+ T cells were sorted separately from peripheral blood before TCR sequencing.

Per the germline V gene, SGHTA is the CDR1 and FQGNSA is the CDR2. The CDR3 runs 15 amino acids, cysteine and phenylalanine included. Only the CDR3 DNA is retained, 45 bases long and in frame from the first base. A distance of 17 bases separates the germline ends of V and J, which lose 7 bases and 3 bases respectively. Points the paper makes about the study in general: Low levels of normalized T-cell clonal expansion were also seen in some nonresponding patients. After ivuxolimab, more expanded clones were found on average in CD8+ T cells than in CD4+ T cells. In the 0.1-3.0 mg/kg groups, partial responders had among the lowest normalized peripheral clonal expansion, particularly in CD8+ T cells. Which antigens the clonally expanded peripheral T cells were specific for was not determined. At doses from 0.1 to 3.0 mg/kg, clonal expansion was seen in both CD4+ and CD8+ blood T cells between baseline and week 6.

The specimen was CD4+ or CD8+ T cells sorted from blood, collected in a trial of the OX40 agonist ivuxolimab. The V gene is TRBV7-2 and the J gene is TRBJ2-3, with the D gene not clear enough to name. The source of this sequence is an adult with an advanced solid tumor such as melanoma, head and neck, liver or kidney cancer. The DNA sequence is as follows: TGTGCCAGCACCTTCAGAAGTTACGTGACAGATACGCAGTATTTT. It encodes CASTFRSYVTDTQYF.